This T cell receptor beta chain was identified in a study of control samples from healthy donors and cancer patients. The germline V gene encodes CDR1 SGHTA and CDR2 FQGTGA. Trimming cost V 2 bases and J 3 bases, with 10 bases left between them. The CDR3 contains 14 residues. Some clones are missing from TCRdb's copy, which holds only in-frame ones; the method was immunoSEQ multiplex PCR. The table includes 250,000 to 300,000 clones, roughly four fifths detected once. The sample taken for sequencing was PBMCs. The V and J genes are TRBV7-3 and TRBJ1-2; D call uncertain. This clonotype was sampled from a woman aged 55-70 years with lung cancer. The CDR3 is CASSLSRADYGYTF. The CDR3 DNA is TGTGCCAGCAGCTTATCACGGGCGGACTATGGCTACACCTTC.